This TCR beta chain was documented in a study of T cell repertoires in cytomegalovirus infection. CDR1 is MNHNS and CDR2 is SASEGT in the germline V gene. The CDR3 contains 13 residues. V was trimmed by 8 bases and J by 7 bases, leaving 17 bases between them. Comment on this clonotype: The antigen is not known.

General observations from the study: In two of eight donors, the top clonotype was HLA-C-restricted CMV-specific.

Each CDR3 protein is one row after TCRdb ran MiXCR on the reads. The sample yields a few hundred thousand distinct CDR3 sequences, 35% to 50% seen once. The clonotype was recovered from a human donor in good health (CMV status not recorded). Some clones in this sample may be carry-over from other donors' samples. The V gene is TRBV6-1, the J gene TRBJ2-5, with D uncertain. Sequenced here: cultured PBMCs, sampled from culture after CMV antigen stimulation. This CDR3 reads CASRQPSGGTQYF. DNA for the CDR3: TGTGCCAGCCGCCAACCCTCCGGCGGGACCCAGTACTTC.